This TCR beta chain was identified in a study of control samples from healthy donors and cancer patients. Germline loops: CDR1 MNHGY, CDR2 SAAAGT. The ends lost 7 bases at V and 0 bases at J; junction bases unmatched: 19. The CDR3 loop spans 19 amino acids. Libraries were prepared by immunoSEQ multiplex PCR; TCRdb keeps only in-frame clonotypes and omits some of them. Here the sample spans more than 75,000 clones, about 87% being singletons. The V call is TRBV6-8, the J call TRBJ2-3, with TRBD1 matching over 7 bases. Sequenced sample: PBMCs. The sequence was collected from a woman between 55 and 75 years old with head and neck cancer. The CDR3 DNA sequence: TGTGCCAGCAAGAAAAGATATCGACAGGGCTTTACTAGCACAGATACGCAGTATTTT. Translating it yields CASKKRYRQGFTSTDTQYF.